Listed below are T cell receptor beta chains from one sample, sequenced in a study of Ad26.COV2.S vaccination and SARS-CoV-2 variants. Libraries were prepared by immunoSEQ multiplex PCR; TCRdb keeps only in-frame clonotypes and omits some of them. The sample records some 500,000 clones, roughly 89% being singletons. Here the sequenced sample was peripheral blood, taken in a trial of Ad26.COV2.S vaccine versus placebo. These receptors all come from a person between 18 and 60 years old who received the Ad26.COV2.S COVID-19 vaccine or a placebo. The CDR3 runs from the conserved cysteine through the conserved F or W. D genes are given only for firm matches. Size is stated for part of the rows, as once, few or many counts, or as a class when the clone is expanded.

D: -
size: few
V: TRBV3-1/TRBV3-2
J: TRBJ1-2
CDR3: CASSQGSGDLYGYTF
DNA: TGTGCCAGCAGCCAAGGGTCAGGGGACTTATATGGCTACACCTTC

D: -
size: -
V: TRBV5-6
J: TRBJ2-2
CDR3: CASSLGSQGLGTGELFF
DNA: TGTGCCAGCAGCTTGGGGTCACAGGGTCTCGGCACCGGGGAGCTGTTTTTT

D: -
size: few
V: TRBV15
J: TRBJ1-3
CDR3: CATSRDLIGQSGNTIYF
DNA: TGTGCCACCAGCAGAGATCTTATAGGACAGTCAGGAAACACCATATATTTT

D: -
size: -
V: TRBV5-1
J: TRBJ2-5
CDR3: CASSFDSTQETQYF
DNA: TGCGCCAGCAGCTTCGACAGCACCCAAGAGACCCAGTACTTC

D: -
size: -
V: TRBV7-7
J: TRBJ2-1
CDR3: CASSLGDPAYNEQFF
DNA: TGTGCTAGCAGTCTCGGAGACCCCGCCTACAATGAGCAGTTCTTC

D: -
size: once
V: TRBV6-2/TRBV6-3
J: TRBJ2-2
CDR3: CASSSLPGRANTGELFF
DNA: TGTGCCAGCAGTTCCCTCCCCGGCAGGGCGAACACCGGGGAGCTGTTTTTT

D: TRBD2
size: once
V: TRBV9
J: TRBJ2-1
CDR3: CASSSSGVYNEQFF
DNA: TGTGCCAGCAGTTCTAGCGGGGTCTACAATGAGCAGTTCTTC

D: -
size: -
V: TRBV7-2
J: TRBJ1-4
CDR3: CASSIEPGRYEKLFF
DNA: TGTGCCAGCAGCATCGAACCTGGGAGGTATGAAAAACTGTTTTTT

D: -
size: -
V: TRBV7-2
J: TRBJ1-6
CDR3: CASSPDRYNSPLHF
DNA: TGTGCCAGCAGCCCGGACCGGTATAATTCACCCCTCCACTTT

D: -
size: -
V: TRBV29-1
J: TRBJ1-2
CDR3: CSVLWTNYGYTF
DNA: -

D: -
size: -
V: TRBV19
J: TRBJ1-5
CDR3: CASSAMYSNQPQHF
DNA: TGTGCCAGTAGTGCCATGTATAGCAATCAGCCCCAGCATTTT

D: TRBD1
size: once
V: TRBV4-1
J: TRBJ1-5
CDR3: CASSQRQGEPQHF
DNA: TGCGCCAGCAGCCAACGACAGGGGGAGCCCCAGCATTTT

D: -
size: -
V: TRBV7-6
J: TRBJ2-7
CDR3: CASSLVTEPSPVQYF
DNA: TGTGCCAGCAGCTTAGTGACCGAACCCTCCCCGGTGCAGTACTTC

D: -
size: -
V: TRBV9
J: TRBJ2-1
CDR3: CASSPRTAYNEQFF
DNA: TGTGCCAGCAGCCCCCGGACGGCTTACAATGAGCAGTTCTTC

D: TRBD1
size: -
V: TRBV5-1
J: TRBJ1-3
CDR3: CASSFTTGDLGNTIYF
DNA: TGCGCCAGCAGCTTCACTACAGGGGATCTCGGAAACACCATATATTTT

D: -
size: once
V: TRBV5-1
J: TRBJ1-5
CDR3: CASSLDAGGNQPQHF
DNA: TGCGCCAGCAGCTTGGATGCGGGGGGCAATCAGCCCCAGCATTTT

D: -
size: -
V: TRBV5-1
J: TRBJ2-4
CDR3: CASSPGQAGDIQYF
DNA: TGCGCCAGCAGCCCCGGACAGGCGGGGGACATTCAGTACTTC

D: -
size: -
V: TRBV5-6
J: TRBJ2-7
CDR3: CASSYDRNYEQYF
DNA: TGTGCCAGCAGCTACGACAGGAATTACGAGCAGTACTTC

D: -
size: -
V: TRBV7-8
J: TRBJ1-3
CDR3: CASSFDGISGNTIYF
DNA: TGTGCCAGCAGCTTCGACGGCATCTCTGGAAACACCATATATTTT

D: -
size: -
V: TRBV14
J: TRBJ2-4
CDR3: CASSQAHIQYF
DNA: TGTGCCAGCAGCCAAGCACACATTCAGTACTTC

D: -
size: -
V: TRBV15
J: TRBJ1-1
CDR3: CATSRDLLGGNTEAFF
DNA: TGTGCCACCAGCAGAGATCTTCTCGGTGGGAACACTGAAGCTTTCTTT

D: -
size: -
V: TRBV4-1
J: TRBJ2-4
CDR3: CASSQENIQYF
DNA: TGCGCCAGCAGCCAAGAAAACATTCAGTACTTC